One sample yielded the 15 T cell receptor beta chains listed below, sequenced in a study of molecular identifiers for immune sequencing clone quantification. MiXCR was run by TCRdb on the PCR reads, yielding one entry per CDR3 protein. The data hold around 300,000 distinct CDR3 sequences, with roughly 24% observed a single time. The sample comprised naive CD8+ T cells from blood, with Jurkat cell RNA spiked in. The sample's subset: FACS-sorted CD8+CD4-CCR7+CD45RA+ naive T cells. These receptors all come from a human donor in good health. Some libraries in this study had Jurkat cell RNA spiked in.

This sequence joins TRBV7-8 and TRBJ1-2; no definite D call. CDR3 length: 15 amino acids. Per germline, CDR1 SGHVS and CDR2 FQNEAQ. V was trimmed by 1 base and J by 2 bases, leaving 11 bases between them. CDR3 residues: CASSLGRSNNYGYTF. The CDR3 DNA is TGTGCCAGCAGCTTAGGACGGTCCAACAACTATGGCTACACCTTC.

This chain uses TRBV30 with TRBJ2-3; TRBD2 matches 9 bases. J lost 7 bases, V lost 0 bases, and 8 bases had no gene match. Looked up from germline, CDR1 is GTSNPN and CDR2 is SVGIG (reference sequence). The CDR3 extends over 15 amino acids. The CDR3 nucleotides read TGTGCCTGGAGTGTAGGTCCAGCGGGAGGTAATACGCAGTATTTT. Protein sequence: CAWSVGPAGGNTQYF.

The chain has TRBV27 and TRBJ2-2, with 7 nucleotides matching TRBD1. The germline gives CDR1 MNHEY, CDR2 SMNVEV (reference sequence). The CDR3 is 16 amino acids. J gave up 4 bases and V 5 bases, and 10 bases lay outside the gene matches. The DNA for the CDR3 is TGTGCCAGCAGTACACGACAGGGTGCCGCCACCGGGGAGCTGTTTTTT. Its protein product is CASSTRQGAATGELFF.

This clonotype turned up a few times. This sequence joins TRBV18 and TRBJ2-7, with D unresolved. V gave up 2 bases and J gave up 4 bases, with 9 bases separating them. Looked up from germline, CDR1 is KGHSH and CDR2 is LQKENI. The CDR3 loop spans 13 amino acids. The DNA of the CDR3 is TGTGCCAGCTCACCAAGCATTTCGTACGAGCAGTACTTC. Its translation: CASSPSISYEQYF.

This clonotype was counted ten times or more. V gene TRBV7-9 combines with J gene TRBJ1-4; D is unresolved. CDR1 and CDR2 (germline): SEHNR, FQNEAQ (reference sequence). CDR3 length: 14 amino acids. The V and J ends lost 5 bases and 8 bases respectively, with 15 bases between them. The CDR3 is CASSVGTAGEKLFF. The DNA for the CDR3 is TGTGCCAGCAGCGTCGGAACTGCCGGGGAAAAACTGTTTTTT.

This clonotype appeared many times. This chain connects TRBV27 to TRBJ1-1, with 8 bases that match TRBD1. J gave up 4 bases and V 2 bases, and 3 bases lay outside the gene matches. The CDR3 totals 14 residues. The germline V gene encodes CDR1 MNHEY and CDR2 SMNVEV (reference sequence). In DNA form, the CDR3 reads TGTGCCAGCAGTTTACTTACAGGGGGCACTGAAGCTTTCTTT. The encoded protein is CASSLLTGGTEAFF.

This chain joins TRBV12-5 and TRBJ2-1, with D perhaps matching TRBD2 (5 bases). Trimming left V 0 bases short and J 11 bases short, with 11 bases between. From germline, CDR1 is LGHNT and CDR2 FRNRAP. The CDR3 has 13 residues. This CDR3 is CASGLVSAAQQFF. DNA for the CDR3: TGTGCTAGTGGTTTGGTATCAGCGGCCCAGCAGTTCTTC.

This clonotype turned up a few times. The CDR3 DNA reads as TGTGCCAGCAGCTCGACCGGACTAGCGGGAGCGGCCGAGCAGTTCTTC. This codes for CASSSTGLAGAAEQFF. The chain employs TRBV7-3 and TRBJ2-1; 13 bases map to TRBD2. In germline, CDR1 is SGHTA, CDR2 FQGTGA. CDR3 size: 16 residues. Trimming at V came to 4 bases and at J to 10 bases, leaving 10 bases not matched to a gene.

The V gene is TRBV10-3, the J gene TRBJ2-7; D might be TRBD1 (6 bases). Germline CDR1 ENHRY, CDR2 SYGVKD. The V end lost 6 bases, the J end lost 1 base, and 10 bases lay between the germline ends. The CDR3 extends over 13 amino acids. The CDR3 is CAIRAGTSYEQYF. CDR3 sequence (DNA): TGTGCCATCAGAGCCGGGACATCCTACGAGCAGTACTTC.

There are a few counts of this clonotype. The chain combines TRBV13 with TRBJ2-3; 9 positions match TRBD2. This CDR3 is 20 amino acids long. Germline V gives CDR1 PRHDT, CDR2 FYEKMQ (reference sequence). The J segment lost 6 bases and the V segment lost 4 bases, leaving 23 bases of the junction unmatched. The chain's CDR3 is CASSSPSIGGGASPPDTQYF. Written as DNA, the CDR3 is TGTGCCAGCAGCTCTCCCTCCATCGGCGGGGGGGCCTCTCCCCCCGATACGCAGTATTTT.

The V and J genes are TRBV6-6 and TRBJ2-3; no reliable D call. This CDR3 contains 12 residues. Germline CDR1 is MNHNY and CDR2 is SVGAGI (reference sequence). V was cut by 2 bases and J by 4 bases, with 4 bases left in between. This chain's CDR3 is CASSYHPDTQYF. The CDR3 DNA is TGTGCCAGCAGTTACCATCCAGATACGCAGTATTTT.

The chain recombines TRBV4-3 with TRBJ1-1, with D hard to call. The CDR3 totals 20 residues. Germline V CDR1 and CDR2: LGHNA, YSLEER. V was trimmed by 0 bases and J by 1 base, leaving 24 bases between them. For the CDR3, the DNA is TGCGCCAGCAGCCAAGATTCGATCCGCAGGCGGGCCAGCGAGAACACTGAAGCTTTCTTT. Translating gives CASSQDSIRRRASENTEAFF.

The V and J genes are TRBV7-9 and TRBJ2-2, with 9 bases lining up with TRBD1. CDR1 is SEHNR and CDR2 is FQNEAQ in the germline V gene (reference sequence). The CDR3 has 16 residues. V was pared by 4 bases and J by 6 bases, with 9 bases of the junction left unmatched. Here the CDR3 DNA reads TGTGCCAGCAGCTCCTCTACAGGGGGCGAATCCGGGGAGCTGTTTTTT. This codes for CASSSSTGGESGELFF.

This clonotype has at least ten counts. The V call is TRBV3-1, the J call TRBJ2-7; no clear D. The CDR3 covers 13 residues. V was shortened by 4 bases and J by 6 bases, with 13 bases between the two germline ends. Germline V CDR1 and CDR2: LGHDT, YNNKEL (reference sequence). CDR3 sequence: CASSPPDKGEQYF. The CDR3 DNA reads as TGTGCCAGCAGCCCCCCGGATAAGGGCGAGCAGTACTTC.

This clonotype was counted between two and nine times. The DNA for the CDR3 is TGCGCCAGCAGCCAAGGGCGAACAGATGAAGCTTTCTTT. Amino acid sequence: CASSQGRTDEAFF. This chain uses TRBV4-3 with TRBJ1-1; D is unresolved. The CDR3 is 13 amino acids. V dropped 1 base and J dropped 7 bases, with 10 bases sitting between them. Germline CDR1 is LGHNA and CDR2 is YSLEER.